This is a list of T cell receptor beta chains from one sample in a study of OX40 agonist ivuxolimab in advanced cancers. The table came from immunoSEQ multiplex PCR; TCRdb's copy has only in-frame clones and leaves some out. The sample consists of 70,000 to 80,000 clones, around nine tenths of them appearing once. The sample in question was CD4+ or CD8+ T cells sorted from blood, obtained in a trial of the OX40 agonist ivuxolimab. These receptors were taken from an adult with an advanced solid tumor such as melanoma, head and neck, liver or kidney cancer. The CDR3 runs from the conserved cysteine through the conserved F or W. The D gene is left open where the match is weak. Clone sizes are given selectively: once, few, many, or a class where the clone is expanded.

clone size: once; D gene: -; V gene: TRBV21-1; J gene: TRBJ2-1; CDR3 length: 13; CDR3 DNA: TGTGCCAGCAGCAAGCTAGCGGGCAATGAGCAGTTCTTC; CDR3 protein: CASSKLAGNEQFF
clone size: -; D gene: -; V gene: TRBV2; J gene: TRBJ1-2; CDR3 length: 15; CDR3 DNA: TGTGCCAGCAGTGAAGCGCGTGGGGGCGCGAGGGGCTACACCTTC; CDR3 protein: CASSEARGGARGYTF
clone size: -; D gene: -; V gene: TRBV29-1; J gene: TRBJ2-3; CDR3 length: 12; CDR3 DNA: TGCAGCGTCGGGGACAACACAGATACGCAGTATTTT; CDR3 protein: CSVGDNTDTQYF
clone size: -; D gene: TRBD1; V gene: TRBV19; J gene: TRBJ2-5; CDR3 length: 13; CDR3 DNA: TGTGCCAGTAAAGGGACAGGGCACGAGACCCAGTACTTC; CDR3 protein: CASKGTGHETQYF
clone size: -; D gene: TRBD1; V gene: TRBV4-2; J gene: TRBJ1-3; CDR3 length: 16; CDR3 DNA: TGTGCCAGCAGCGCCCCGACAGGGGGTACTGGAAACACCATATATTTT; CDR3 protein: CASSAPTGGTGNTIYF
clone size: -; D gene: -; V gene: TRBV7-6; J gene: TRBJ1-1; CDR3 length: 16; CDR3 DNA: TGTGCCAGCAGCTTACATCCGGGACCTTCGAACACTGAAGCTTTCTTT; CDR3 protein: CASSLHPGPSNTEAFF
clone size: few; D gene: TRBD1; V gene: TRBV30; J gene: TRBJ1-3; CDR3 length: 14; CDR3 DNA: TGTGCCTGGAACAGGGGCGCCTCTGGAAACACCATATATTTT; CDR3 protein: CAWNRGASGNTIYF
clone size: -; D gene: -; V gene: TRBV6-1; J gene: TRBJ2-4; CDR3 length: 15; CDR3 DNA: TGTGCCAGCAGTGAAAGAGCCGGGGGCAGGAACATTCAGTACTTC; CDR3 protein: CASSERAGGRNIQYF
clone size: -; D gene: TRBD2; V gene: TRBV10-1; J gene: TRBJ2-1; CDR3 length: 15; CDR3 DNA: TGCGCCAGCAGTGAGTCGGGAGGGCCATGGAATGAGCAGTTCTTC; CDR3 protein: CASSESGGPWNEQFF
clone size: -; D gene: -; V gene: TRBV28; J gene: TRBJ1-5; CDR3 length: 14; CDR3 DNA: TGTGCCAGCAGTTCATACGGACTCAATCAGCCCCAGCATTTT; CDR3 protein: CASSSYGLNQPQHF
clone size: -; D gene: -; V gene: TRBV4-2; J gene: TRBJ2-1; CDR3 length: 15; CDR3 DNA: TGTGCCAGCAGCCAGGGAGAAACTGACTACAATGAGCAGTTCTTC; CDR3 protein: CASSQGETDYNEQFF
clone size: -; D gene: -; V gene: TRBV7-6; J gene: TRBJ2-7; CDR3 length: 14; CDR3 DNA: TGTGCCAGCAGCTTACAAGGAGGGTCCTACGAGCAGTACTTC; CDR3 protein: CASSLQGGSYEQYF
clone size: -; D gene: -; V gene: TRBV2; J gene: TRBJ2-1; CDR3 length: 15; CDR3 DNA: TGTGCCAGCGGCACTAGTGTGGGGGTCTACAATGAGCAGTTCTTC; CDR3 protein: CASGTSVGVYNEQFF
clone size: -; D gene: -; V gene: TRBV4-1; J gene: TRBJ1-2; CDR3 length: 13; CDR3 DNA: TGCGCCAGCAGCCAAGGGGGAAACTATGGCTACACCTTC; CDR3 protein: CASSQGGNYGYTF
clone size: once; D gene: -; V gene: TRBV11-2; J gene: TRBJ1-4; CDR3 length: 13; CDR3 DNA: TGTGCCAGCAGCTTAGGTCGGGAGGGGCGCTTGTTTTTT; CDR3 protein: CASSLGREGRLFF
clone size: medium-sized; D gene: -; V gene: TRBV27; J gene: TRBJ2-2; CDR3 length: 13; CDR3 DNA: TGTGCCAGCAAAGAGGGTTCAAGAGGGGAGCTGTTTTTT; CDR3 protein: CASKEGSRGELFF
clone size: -; D gene: -; V gene: TRBV19; J gene: TRBJ2-3; CDR3 length: 14; CDR3 DNA: TGTGCCAGTAGTATCCCGGAGATCACAGATACGCAGTATTTT; CDR3 protein: CASSIPEITDTQYF
clone size: -; D gene: TRBD1; V gene: TRBV28; J gene: TRBJ1-1; CDR3 length: 14; CDR3 DNA: TGTGCCAGCAGTCCCACGACAGGGTACACTGAAGCTTTCTTT; CDR3 protein: CASSPTTGYTEAFF
clone size: -; D gene: TRBD1; V gene: TRBV28; J gene: TRBJ2-1; CDR3 length: 15; CDR3 DNA: TGTGCCAGCAGTTTGCCGGGACAGGGAAACAATGAGCAGTTCTTC; CDR3 protein: CASSLPGQGNNEQFF
clone size: -; D gene: TRBD2; V gene: TRBV30; J gene: TRBJ2-3; CDR3 length: 16; CDR3 DNA: TGTGCCTGGAGTGCTCGGAGCGGGAGGGCCACAGATACGCAGTATTTT; CDR3 protein: CAWSARSGRATDTQYF
clone size: -; D gene: -; V gene: TRBV13; J gene: TRBJ2-3; CDR3 length: 19; CDR3 DNA: TGTGCCAGCAGCTTATTAGCCGGGGGGCCCCGCCTGAGCACAGATACGCAGTATTTT; CDR3 protein: CASSLLAGGPRLSTDTQYF
clone size: -; D gene: TRBD1; V gene: TRBV7-9; J gene: TRBJ2-1; CDR3 length: 13; CDR3 DNA: TGTGCCAGCAGCCCCGGGACAGGGCATGAGCAGTTCTTC; CDR3 protein: CASSPGTGHEQFF
clone size: -; D gene: -; V gene: TRBV21-1; J gene: TRBJ2-7; CDR3 length: 14; CDR3 DNA: TGTGCCAGCAGCAAAATCGCAGGCATCTACGAGCAGTACTTC; CDR3 protein: CASSKIAGIYEQYF
clone size: -; D gene: -; V gene: TRBV5-1; J gene: TRBJ1-2; CDR3 length: 14; CDR3 DNA: TGCGCCAGCAGCTGGGGGACACAAGACTATGGCTACACCTTC; CDR3 protein: CASSWGTQDYGYTF
clone size: -; D gene: -; V gene: TRBV25-1; J gene: TRBJ1-3; CDR3 length: 14; CDR3 DNA: TGTGCCAGCAGTGAATATAATTCTGGAAACACCATATATTTT; CDR3 protein: CASSEYNSGNTIYF
clone size: -; D gene: -; V gene: TRBV7-2; J gene: TRBJ2-2; CDR3 length: 13; CDR3 DNA: TGTGCCAGCAGCCCCCGAGGTTCCGGGGAGCTGTTTTTT; CDR3 protein: CASSPRGSGELFF